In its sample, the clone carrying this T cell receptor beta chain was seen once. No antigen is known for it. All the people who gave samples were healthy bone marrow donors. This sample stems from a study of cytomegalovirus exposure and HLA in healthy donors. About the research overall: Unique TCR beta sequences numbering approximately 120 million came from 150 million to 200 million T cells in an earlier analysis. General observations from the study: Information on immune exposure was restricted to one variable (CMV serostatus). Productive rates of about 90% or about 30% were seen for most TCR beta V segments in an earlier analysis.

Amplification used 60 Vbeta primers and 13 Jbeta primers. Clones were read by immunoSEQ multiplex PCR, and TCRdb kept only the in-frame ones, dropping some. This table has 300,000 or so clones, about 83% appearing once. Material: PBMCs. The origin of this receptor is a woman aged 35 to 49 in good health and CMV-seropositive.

This CDR3 reads CASSLSGRAEDTQYF. The CDR3 bases are TGTGCCAGCAGCCTTAGCGGGAGGGCCGAAGATACGCAGTATTTT. The chain uses TRBV7-3 and TRBJ2-3; 11 positions match TRBD2. V lost 5 bases, J lost 5 bases, and 6 bases stayed unmatched. The germline CDR1 and CDR2 sequences are SGHTA and FQGTGA. The CDR3 loop spans 15 amino acids.